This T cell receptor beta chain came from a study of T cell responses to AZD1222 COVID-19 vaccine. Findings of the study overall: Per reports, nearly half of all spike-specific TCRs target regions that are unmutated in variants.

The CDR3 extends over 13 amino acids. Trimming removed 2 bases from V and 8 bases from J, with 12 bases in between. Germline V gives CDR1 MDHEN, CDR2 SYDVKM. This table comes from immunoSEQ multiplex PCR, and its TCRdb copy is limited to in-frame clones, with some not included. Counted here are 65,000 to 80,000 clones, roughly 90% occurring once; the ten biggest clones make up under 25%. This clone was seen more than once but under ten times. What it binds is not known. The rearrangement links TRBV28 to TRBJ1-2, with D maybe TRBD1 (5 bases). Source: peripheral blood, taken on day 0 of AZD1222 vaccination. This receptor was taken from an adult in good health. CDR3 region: CASSLRRENGYTF. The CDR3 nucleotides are TGTGCCAGCAGTTTACGCAGGGAGAACGGCTACACCTTC.